The next 7 T cell receptor beta chains were all read from a single sample in a study of blood T cell repertoires in COVID-19. Repertoires were generated with immunoSEQ multiplex PCR, while TCRdb's copy carries only in-frame clones and drops some. Of 30,000 to 40,000 clones in the sample, roughly 92% are singletons; the top ten hold about 5%. Sequenced input: peripheral blood. These TCRs come from a human donor in a cohort sampled during active COVID-19.

The chain carries TRBV18 and TRBJ2-2, with a weak D call TRBD1 (6 bases). Germline lookup yields CDR1 KGHSH and CDR2 LQKENI. This CDR3 has 14 amino acids. With 5 bases removed from V and 1 base from J, the gap between germline ends came to 8 bases. As DNA, the CDR3 is TGTGCCAGCTCATCGGACAGGAACACCGGGGAGCTGTTTTTT. Its protein product is CASSSDRNTGELFF.

This chain uses TRBV18 with TRBJ1-4, with D perhaps matching TRBD1 (5 bases). The CDR3 is made up of 13 amino acids. Looked up from germline, CDR1 is KGHSH and CDR2 is LQKENI. Trimming cost V 3 bases and J 5 bases, with 7 bases left between them. CDR3 sequence reads: CASSPDRNEKLFF. CDR3 bases: TGTGCCAGCTCACCTGACAGAAATGAAAAACTGTTTTTT.

The V call is TRBV5-1, the J call TRBJ1-5; 8 bases fit TRBD1. This CDR3 comprises 13 residues. V trimming: 5 bases; J trimming: 5 bases; junction bases outside the gene matches: 3. The V gene's germline CDR1 is SGHRS and CDR2 YFSETQ. This chain's CDR3 is CASRDREDQPQHF. The CDR3 nucleotides read TGCGCCAGCAGGGACAGGGAAGATCAGCCCCAGCATTTT. The full variable domain, its missing parts supplied by reference TRBV5-1 and TRBJ1-5, is KAGVTQTPRYLIKTRGQQVTLSCSPISGHRSVSWYQQTPGQGLQFLFEYFSETQRNKGNFPGRFSGRQFSNSRSEMNVSTLELGDSALYLCASRDREDQPQHFGDGTRLSIL.

The V gene is TRBV5-8, the J gene TRBJ2-3, with D tentatively TRBD1 (6 bases). The CDR3 has 16 amino acids. The V end was cut by 4 bases, the J end by 4 bases, with 19 bases between. The germline V gene has CDR1 SGHTS and CDR2 YDEGEE. DNA for the CDR3: TGTGCCAGCAGCCAAACCTTGACAGGAAGGGCAGATACGCAGTATTTT. Residues: CASSQTLTGRADTQYF.

The count of this clone is one. V gene TRBV10-3 combines with J gene TRBJ1-4, with D tentatively TRBD1 (5 bases). Germline V gene data show CDR1 as ENHRY and CDR2 as SYGVKD. V was trimmed by 4 bases and J by 3 bases, leaving 12 bases between them. This CDR3 has 15 amino acids. The CDR3 DNA reads TGTGCCATCAGTGCCTCAGGGCTTGCTAATGAAAAACTGTTTTTT. This sequence encodes CAISASGLANEKLFF.

The chain couples TRBV30 to TRBJ1-1; D unresolved. The V end was cut by 5 bases, the J end by 7 bases, with 11 bases between. The CDR3 contains 11 residues. Germline assignment: CDR1 GTSNPN and CDR2 SVGIG (reference sequence). In DNA form, the CDR3 reads TGTGCCTGGTCGGAGAGCCTTGAAGCTTTCTTT. This encodes CAWSESLEAFF. Variable domain in full (rest from reference TRBV30 and TRBJ1-1): SQTIHQWPATLVQPVGSPLSLECTVEGTSNPNLYWYRQAAGRGLQLLFYSVGIGQISSEVPQNLSASRPQDRQFILSSKKLLLSDSGFYLCAWSESLEAFFGQGTRLTVV.

The genes are TRBV6-5 and TRBJ2-7; unclear D gene. Trimming stripped 0 bases from V and 4 bases from J, with 16 bases between. The CDR3 loop spans 16 amino acids. Germline assignment: CDR1 MNHEY and CDR2 SVGAGI. This CDR3 is CASSYSSEIPKYEQYF. The CDR3 nucleotides read TGTGCCAGCAGTTACTCTTCGGAGATTCCGAAGTACGAGCAGTACTTC.